This T cell receptor beta chain was sequenced during a study of post-analysis software for immune sequencing data. Overall study findings and caveats: Five or six TRBV segments appeared more often in patients than in controls, and TRBV5-6, TRBV5-1 and TRBV20-1 were among these.

Germline V gene data show CDR1 as LGHNT and CDR2 as FRNRAP. Trimming shortened V by 1 base and J by 7 bases, and 8 bases separated the two germline ends. The CDR3 spans 13 residues. Unique molecular identifiers were present in the TCR beta cDNA libraries. TCRdb ran MiXCR on the PCR reads and lists one entry per CDR3 protein. The table shows 500,000 to 600,000 distinct CDR3 sequences, with around 44% occurring only once. Notes on this clonotype: Its antigen is as yet unknown.

The source is a girl aged 10-17 years with multiple sclerosis. The V call is TRBV12-5, the J call TRBJ2-1; no reliable D call. Sequencing was performed on blood. CDR3 amino acids: CASGLASGNEQFF. Written as DNA, the CDR3 is TGTGCTAGTGGTTTGGCCAGTGGGAATGAGCAGTTCTTC.